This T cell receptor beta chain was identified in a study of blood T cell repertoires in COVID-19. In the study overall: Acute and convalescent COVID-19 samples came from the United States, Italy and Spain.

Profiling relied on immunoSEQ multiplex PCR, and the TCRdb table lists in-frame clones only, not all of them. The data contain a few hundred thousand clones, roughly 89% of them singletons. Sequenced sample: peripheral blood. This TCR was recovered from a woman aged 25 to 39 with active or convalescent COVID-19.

CDR3 loop: CASSITSGYGTQYF. The CDR3 DNA reads as TGTGCCAGTAGTATCACATCAGGGTACGGTACGCAGTATTTT. The gene calls are TRBV19 and TRBJ2-3, with a tentative D call TRBD1 (5 bases). Trimming cost V 3 bases and J 8 bases, with 15 bases left between them. CDR3 size: 14 residues. CDR1 LNHDA and CDR2 SQIVND come from the germline V gene (reference sequence). The full variable domain, rest sourced from reference TRBV19 and TRBJ2-3, is DGGITQSPKYLFRKEGQNVTLSCEQNLNHDAMYWYRQDPGQGLRLIYYSQIVNDFQKGDIAEGYSVSREKKESFPLTVTSAQKNPTAFYLCASSITSGYGTQYFGPGTRLTVL.